The 24 T cell receptor beta chains in this list originate from one sample, sequenced in a study of long-term antiretroviral therapy in people with HIV. Researchers ran immunoSEQ v3.0 at survey level. Generated by immunoSEQ multiplex PCR, the TCRdb table keeps only in-frame clones and is missing some. The top ten clones hold approximately 4.8% of a sample with 17,000 or so clones, 65% to 85% of them seen once. Source: unsorted PBMCs, taken 0.1 years before starting antiretroviral therapy. The receptors were gathered from a man younger than 35 with HIV.

V usage is TRBV7-2 and J usage is TRBJ1-2; D uncertain. CDR3 length: 14 residues. V was clipped by 1 base and J by 4 bases, with 10 bases between them. The germline V gene encodes CDR1 SGHTA and CDR2 FQGNSA. CDR3 nucleotides: TGTGCCAGCAGCTTAGAGAGGGTTAGCTATGGCTACACCTTC. Encoded protein: CASSLERVSYGYTF.

This clone was seen once. The chain recombines TRBV5-6 with TRBJ2-7; no clear D. This CDR3 has 13 residues. V lost 2 bases and J 0 bases, leaving 6 bases between the germline ends. CDR1 and CDR2 from the germline V gene are SGHDT and YYEEEE. For the CDR3, the DNA is TGTGCCAGCAGCTTCCGGAGCTCCTACGAGCAGTACTTC. This gives the protein CASSFRSSYEQYF.

J is TRBJ2-6 and V is TRBV11-2; TRBD2 is a possible D gene (5 bases). The CDR3 contains 16 residues. V shed 3 bases and J shed 4 bases, with 13 bases lying between them. In germline, CDR1 is SGHAT, CDR2 FQNNGV. This chain's CDR3 is CASSFPPGSGANVLTF. The CDR3 DNA sequence: TGTGCCAGCAGCTTCCCCCCGGGATCCGGGGCCAACGTCCTGACTTTC.

In its sample, this clone was seen a few times. This sequence joins TRBV14 and TRBJ1-6; 12 nucleotides line up with TRBD1. CDR1 and CDR2 from the germline V gene are SGHDN and FVKESK. The CDR3 covers 21 residues. The trim removed 2 bases at V and 0 bases at J, leaving 11 bases unmatched. The CDR3 nucleotides are TGTGCCAGCAGCCAACTACGGCCCGGGACAGGGGGCGGCTCCTATAATTCACCCCTCCACTTT. It is translated as CASSQLRPGTGGGSYNSPLHF.

The rearrangement links TRBV4-3 to TRBJ1-2; TRBD1 aligns across 9 bases. The germline V gene has CDR1 LGHNA and CDR2 YSLEER. This CDR3 is 15 amino acids long. V shed 1 base, J shed 7 bases, and the junction held 7 bases outside the gene matches. The CDR3 DNA is TGCGCCAGCAGCCAAGGTTTCCGGGACAGGGCTGGCTACACCTTC. Protein product: CASSQGFRDRAGYTF.

The chain combines TRBV4-2 with TRBJ1-5; tentative D call: TRBD1 (5 bases). CDR1 LGHNA and CDR2 YNFKEQ come from the germline V gene. With 0 bases removed from V and 0 bases from J, the gap between germline ends came to 12 bases. The CDR3 totals 17 residues. As DNA, the CDR3 is TGTGCCAGCAGCCAAGAGTTGGCAGGGTATAGCAATCAGCCCCAGCATTTT. It yields the protein CASSQELAGYSNQPQHF.

The chain uses TRBV7-7 and TRBJ2-1; D unclear. This CDR3 is 18 amino acids long. V lost 1 base and J 0 bases, leaving 16 bases between the germline ends. The germline gives CDR1 SSHAT, CDR2 FNYEAQ (reference sequence). The CDR3 spells CASSLGAAGPSSYNEQFF. The DNA for the CDR3 is TGTGCCAGCAGCTTAGGGGCAGCCGGGCCCAGCTCCTACAATGAGCAGTTCTTC.

The V gene is TRBV5-5, the J gene TRBJ1-5; a weak D match, TRBD1 (5 bases). With 4 bases removed from V and 0 bases from J, the gap between germline ends came to 17 bases. The CDR3 length is 17 residues. Germline V gene lookup returns CDR1 SGHKS and CDR2 YYEKEE (reference sequence). CDR3: CASSQGPVGGSNQPQHF. The DNA of the CDR3 is TGTGCCAGCAGCCAGGGACCCGTGGGGGGTAGCAATCAGCCCCAGCATTTT.

The chain carries TRBV18 and TRBJ2-7; perhaps TRBD1 as D (6 bases). Trimming shortened V by 1 base and J by 6 bases, and 7 bases separated the two germline ends. Germline V gives CDR1 KGHSH, CDR2 LQKENI. This CDR3 region has 12 residues. CDR3 in amino acids: CASSPLGAEQYF. CDR3 nucleotides: TGTGCCAGCTCACCACTGGGGGCCGAGCAGTACTTC.

This chain links TRBV7-9 with TRBJ2-1; D ambiguous. Germline CDR1 reads SEHNR; CDR2 reads FQNEAQ (reference sequence). The CDR3 length is 17 residues. V was clipped by 1 base and J by 5 bases, with 18 bases between them. The CDR3 sequence: CASSLERSGAEDNEQFF. DNA of the CDR3: TGTGCCAGCAGCTTAGAGAGGTCCGGAGCTGAGGACAATGAGCAGTTCTTC.

The rearrangement joins TRBV28 to TRBJ2-1; the match to TRBD2 covers 11 bases. Trimming at V came to 6 bases and at J to 10 bases, leaving 11 bases not matched to a gene. The CDR3 totals 15 residues. CDR1 is MDHEN, CDR2 SYDVKM, per germline. The CDR3 sequence is CASSLRLAGRTEQFF. The CDR3 coding sequence is TGTGCCAGCAGCCTACGACTAGCGGGACGGACGGAGCAGTTCTTC.

The chain employs TRBV28 and TRBJ2-3; 7 nucleotides match TRBD2. Per the germline V gene, CDR1 is MDHEN and CDR2 is SYDVKM. The CDR3 has 16 residues. Trimming cost V 5 bases and J 4 bases; bases outside gene matches: 12. CDR3 nucleotides: TGTGCCAGCAGTCTCCTCCTGGCTAGCGGCTCAGATACGCAGTATTTT. Protein product: CASSLLLASGSDTQYF.

J is TRBJ2-1 and V is TRBV7-6, with TRBD1 identical over 7 bases. Germline CDR1 SGHVS, CDR2 FNYEAQ. This CDR3 spans 14 amino acids. V lost 5 bases, J lost 7 bases, and 8 bases stayed unmatched. CDR3: CASSRQGVYNEQFF. As DNA, the CDR3 is TGTGCCAGCAGCCGACAGGGTGTCTATAATGAGCAGTTCTTC.

The chain couples TRBV7-2 to TRBJ1-1; no clear D gene. V gave up 1 base and J gave up 7 bases, with 7 bases separating them. The CDR3 covers 12 residues. Germline V lookup: CDR1 SGHTA, CDR2 FQGNSA. CDR3 coding DNA: TGTGCCAGCAGCTTAGACGTCTATGAAGCTTTCTTT. Translation: CASSLDVYEAFF.

This clone has more than one count but fewer than ten. The gene calls are TRBV9 and TRBJ2-7; 9 nucleotides align to TRBD1. This CDR3 has 14 residues. Germline assignment: CDR1 SGDLS and CDR2 YYNGEE. The J segment lost 6 bases and the V segment lost 4 bases, leaving 8 bases of the junction unmatched. The CDR3 coding sequence is TGTGCCAGCAGCCTCAGGGGACAGGGCAGCGAGCAGTACTTC. This gives the protein CASSLRGQGSEQYF.

The chain joins TRBV7-2 to TRBJ2-1; TRBD2 aligns across 11 bases. This CDR3 contains 17 residues. Looked up from germline, CDR1 is SGHTA and CDR2 is FQGNSA. The V gene end was trimmed by 4 bases and the J gene end by 6 bases; junction bases not matched to a gene: 11. CDR3 DNA sequence: TGTGCCAGCAGCTCGTCCAAGGGGCTAGCGGGGGGCAATGAGCAGTTCTTC. This codes for CASSSSKGLAGGNEQFF.

The CDR3 is CASSYSGTRRTDTQYF. The CDR3 region has the DNA TGTGCCAGCAGCTACTCCGGGACTAGACGCACAGATACGCAGTATTTT. The J gene is TRBJ2-3, the V gene TRBV11-1; 8 bases agree with TRBD2. V was pared by 4 bases and J by 1 base, with 7 bases of the junction left unmatched. Germline V gene lookup returns CDR1 SGHAT and CDR2 FQDESV (reference sequence). This CDR3 is built from 16 residues.

This chain uses TRBV14 with TRBJ2-2; D uncertain. The CDR3 sequence is 13 residues long. V lost 4 bases, J lost 6 bases, and 9 bases lay in between. Germline assignment: CDR1 SGHDN and CDR2 FVKESK. The CDR3 coding sequence is TGTGCCAGCAGCCCGTTAGGGCCCGGGGAGCTGTTTTTT. This translates into CASSPLGPGELFF. Supplemented by reference TRBV14 and TRBJ2-2, the full variable domain reads EAGVTQFPSHSVIEKGQTVTLRCDPISGHDNLYWYRRVMGKEIKFLLHFVKESKQDESGMPNNRFLAERTGGTYSTLKVQPAELEDSGVYFCASSPLGPGELFFGEGSRLTVL.

This clone appeared a single time. The chain employs TRBV7-9 and TRBJ2-1; 9 nucleotides line up with TRBD1. CDR1 and CDR2 from the germline V gene are SEHNR and FQNEAQ (reference sequence). Trimming took 6 bases from V and 8 from J; bases not matched to a gene: 8. This CDR3 region has 14 residues. The CDR3 loop is CASRWDRARDEQFF. CDR3 DNA: TGTGCCAGCAGGTGGGACAGGGCGCGCGATGAGCAGTTCTTC.

A few counts support this clone. This chain links TRBV5-6 with TRBJ1-1; the D gene is possibly TRBD1 (6 bases). V gave up 4 bases and J gave up 3 bases, with 16 bases separating them. The germline V gene has CDR1 SGHDT and CDR2 YYEEEE. The length of the CDR3 is 15 residues. CDR3 sequence reads: CASSIGGSGDTEAFF. As DNA, the CDR3 is TGTGCCAGCAGCATAGGCGGATCAGGGGACACTGAAGCTTTCTTT.

As concerns this clone: At one end, the junction sequence differs from germline, possibly due to a read error. The chain couples TRBV11-3 to TRBJ1-1; weak D call: TRBD1 (5 bases). The CDR3 consists of 14 residues. CDR1 SGHNT and CDR2 YENEEA come from the germline V gene. CDR3 sequence (DNA): TGTGCCAGCAGCTTAACATCTGGGCAGGGTCCCCAGCTCTTT. This codes for CASSLTSGQGPQLF. Variable domain in full (rest from reference TRBV11-3 and TRBJ1-1): EAGVVQSPRYKIIEKKQPVAFWCNPISGHNTLYWYLQNLGQGPELLIRYENEEAVDDSQLPKDRFSAERLKGVDSTLKIQPAELGDSAVYLCASSLTSGQGPQLFGQGTRLTVV.

The CDR3: CASTPPGREAFF. For the CDR3, the DNA is TGTGCCAGTACCCCCCCCGGAAGAGAAGCTTTCTTT. The chain recombines TRBV19 with TRBJ1-1; D is unclear. Germline loops: CDR1 LNHDA, CDR2 SQIVND (reference sequence). V was cut by 7 bases and J by 8 bases, with 14 bases left in between. The CDR3 spans 12 residues. The full variable domain, its missing parts supplied by reference TRBV19 and TRBJ1-1, is DGGITQSPKYLFRKEGQNVTLSCEQNLNHDAMYWYRQDPGQGLRLIYYSQIVNDFQKGDIAEGYSVSREKKESFPLTVTSAQKNPTAFYLCASTPPGREAFFGQGTRLTVV.

A single count supports this clone. The chain joins TRBV10-3 to TRBJ2-7; 11 nucleotides line up with TRBD2. From germline, CDR1 is ENHRY and CDR2 SYGVKD. This CDR3 comprises 16 residues. Germline trimming cut 6 bases from V and 1 base from J; bases unmatched to any gene: 8. This CDR3 reads CAIRLTSGNPSYEQYF. The CDR3 nucleotides are TGTGCCATCAGGCTGACTAGCGGGAACCCGTCCTACGAGCAGTACTTC.

V is TRBV5-6 and J is TRBJ1-4, with D possibly matching TRBD1 (5 bases). The CDR3 extends over 15 amino acids. The V gene lost 0 bases and the J gene lost 8 bases, with 14 bases spanning the gap. The germline V gene encodes CDR1 SGHDT and CDR2 YYEEEE. CDR3 protein: CASSLGQGRAEKLFF. As DNA, the CDR3 is TGTGCCAGCAGCTTGGGGCAGGGTAGGGCGGAAAAACTGTTTTTT.